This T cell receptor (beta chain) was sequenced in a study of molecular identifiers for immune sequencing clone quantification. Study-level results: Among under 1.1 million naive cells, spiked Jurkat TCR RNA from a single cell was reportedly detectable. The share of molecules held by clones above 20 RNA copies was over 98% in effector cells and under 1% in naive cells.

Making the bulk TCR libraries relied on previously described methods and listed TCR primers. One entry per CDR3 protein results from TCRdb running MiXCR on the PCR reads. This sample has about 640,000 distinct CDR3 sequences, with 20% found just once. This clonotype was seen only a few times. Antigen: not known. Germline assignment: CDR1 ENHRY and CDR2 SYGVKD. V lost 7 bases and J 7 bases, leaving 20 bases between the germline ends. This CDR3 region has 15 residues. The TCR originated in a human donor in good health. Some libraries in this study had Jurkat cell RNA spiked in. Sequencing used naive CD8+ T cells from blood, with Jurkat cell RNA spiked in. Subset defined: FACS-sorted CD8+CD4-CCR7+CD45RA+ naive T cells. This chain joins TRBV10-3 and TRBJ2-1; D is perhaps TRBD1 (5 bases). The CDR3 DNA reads TGTGCCATCATGGCGGACAAGGGTATTTGGAATGAGCAGTTCTTC. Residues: CAIMADKGIWNEQFF.